A selection of T cell receptor beta chains follows, all from one sample in a study of cytomegalovirus exposure and HLA in healthy donors. TCRdb keeps only in-frame clones here, not all; method: immunoSEQ multiplex PCR. The table has approximately 130,000 clones, approximately 80% seen once. The sample taken for sequencing was PBMCs. These receptors all come from a young man in good health and CMV-seropositive. CDR3s include the opening cysteine and the closing phenylalanine or tryptophan. D genes are given only for firm matches. Rows give clone size only sometimes, using once, few, many, or a class for an expanded clone.

V,J,size,D,DNA,CDR3
TRBV29-1,TRBJ1-1,NA,NA,TGCAGCGTTGAGACGAGCAGGGCTACGAAAGCTTTCTTT,CSVETSRATKAFF
TRBV18,TRBJ2-1,once,TRBD1,TGTGCCAGCTCACCAGGACAGGGGGCAGGTAATGAGCAGTTCTTC,CASSPGQGAGNEQFF
TRBV10-1,TRBJ1-1,few,TRBD1,TGCGCCAGCAGTGGACAGGGGACCCCTGAAGCTTTCTTT,CASSGQGTPEAFF
TRBV4-1,TRBJ1-4,NA,TRBD1,TGCGCCAGCAGCCACCTACCGACAGGGGAAAAACTGTTTTTT,CASSHLPTGEKLFF
TRBV10-3,TRBJ1-2,NA,NA,TGTGCCATCAGTGGCGAGGCATTTTCTAACTATGGCTACACCTTC,CAISGEAFSNYGYTF
TRBV4-1,TRBJ2-7,once,NA,TGCGCCAGCAGGGGAGGAGGTAGCAACGAGCAGTACTTC,CASRGGGSNEQYF
TRBV6-5,TRBJ2-2,NA,TRBD2,TGTGCCAGCAGATACCAGAGCGGGACCAACACCGGGGAGCTGTTTTTT,CASRYQSGTNTGELFF
TRBV7-9,TRBJ1-5,NA,NA,TGTGCCAGCAGCTTAATTCGCCAGGGGTCCGAGCAGCCCCAGCATTTT,CASSLIRQGSEQPQHF
TRBV28,TRBJ2-7,NA,NA,TGTGCCAGCAGCACGCAGGGTTCCGAGCAGTACTTC,CASSTQGSEQYF
TRBV30,TRBJ2-5,few,NA,TGTGCCTGGAGCGATTTGGCAGGGGTGGGTGCGGAGACCCAGTACTTC,CAWSDLAGVGAETQYF
TRBV7-2,TRBJ1-5,NA,NA,TGTGCCAGCAGCTTCGACAGCGGGGACAAGCCCCAGCATTTT,CASSFDSGDKPQHF
TRBV6-5,TRBJ2-7,NA,NA,TGTGCCACCGCCCAGGGGTCATCCTACGAGCAGTACTTC,CATAQGSSYEQYF
TRBV6-1,TRBJ2-5,NA,NA,TGTGCCAGCAGAGGGACATTCCAAGAGACCCAGTACTTC,CASRGTFQETQYF
TRBV27,TRBJ1-1,NA,NA,TGTGCCAGCACCCCGGGGATAGAAGGAACTGAAGCTTTCTTT,CASTPGIEGTEAFF
TRBV15,TRBJ1-1,NA,NA,TGTGCCACCAGCAGACCAAAAGGGGCACCCATGAACACTGAAGCTTTCTTT,CATSRPKGAPMNTEAFF
TRBV11-2,TRBJ2-3,NA,TRBD2,TGTGCCAGCAGCATTGCGCTAGCGGGGGGTACAGATACGCAGTATTTT,CASSIALAGGTDTQYF
TRBV19,TRBJ1-5,NA,TRBD1,TGTGCCAGTAGTATGGCGGGACAGGTTCCAGCCAATCAGCCCCAGCATTTT,CASSMAGQVPANQPQHF
TRBV13,TRBJ1-3,NA,NA,TGTGCCAGCAGTTACGCTTCCACTGGCTCTGGAAACACCATATATTTT,CASSYASTGSGNTIYF
TRBV7-8,TRBJ1-2,NA,NA,TGTGCCAGCAGCCCGACCTCCAGACAGGCTGGCTACACCTTC,CASSPTSRQAGYTF
TRBV29-1,TRBJ2-1,NA,NA,TGCAGCGTTGATGGGAAAGGGGCGAATGAGCAGTTCTTC,CSVDGKGANEQFF
TRBV29-1,TRBJ2-3,NA,TRBD2,TGCAGCGTTGAAGGTAGCGGGGCATCGCAGTATTTT,CSVEGSGASQYF
TRBV18,TRBJ1-6,NA,NA,TGTGCCAGCTCACCTGCACTGAATTCACCCCTCCACTTT,CASSPALNSPLHF
TRBV7-2,TRBJ1-4,few,TRBD1,TGTGCCAGCAGTTCCACACAGGGGGCAAGTCTTGGAAAACTGTTTTTT,CASSSTQGASLGKLFF
TRBV10-2,TRBJ2-5,NA,TRBD2,TGCGCCACCAAAGGACTAGACCCGTGGGAGACCCAGTACTTC,CATKGLDPWETQYF
TRBV5-8,TRBJ2-1,NA,NA,TGTGCCAGCACCCAAAGATGGACGGGCAGCGGCGAGCAGTTCTTC,CASTQRWTGSGEQFF
TRBV19,TRBJ2-2,NA,TRBD2,TGTGCCAGTAGTAGGGGACTAGCGGGAGGCGCGAACACCGGGGAGCTGTTTTTT,CASSRGLAGGANTGELFF
TRBV5-4,TRBJ2-4,NA,NA,TGTGCCAGCAGCTTGAAGAGTGCCAAAAACATTCAGTACTTC,CASSLKSAKNIQYF
TRBV6-1,TRBJ1-4,few,NA,TGTGCCAGCAGTGTTCCGGGACACGGACGTGAAAAACTGTTTTTT,CASSVPGHGREKLFF
TRBV6-4,TRBJ2-2,NA,NA,TGTGCCAGCAGTGAAGGAGATACCGGGGAGCTGTTTTTT,CASSEGDTGELFF
TRBV10-3,TRBJ2-1,NA,NA,TGTGCCATCAGTGCCGGGACAAAACAGTACAATGAGCAGTTCTTC,CAISAGTKQYNEQFF
TRBV6-6,TRBJ2-7,NA,NA,TGTGCCAGCAGTACCAGGGCGCCCGAGCAGTACTTC,CASSTRAPEQYF
TRBV15,TRBJ1-6,NA,NA,TGTGCCACCAGCAGAGTAAGACTAGAAGATTCACCCCTCCACTTT,CATSRVRLEDSPLHF
TRBV6-5,TRBJ1-5,NA,NA,TGTGCCAGCACCCGCGGGGGGAGCAATCAGCCCCAGCATTTT,CASTRGGSNQPQHF
TRBV7-2,TRBJ1-3,NA,NA,TGTGCCAGCAGCCCGAGGGGGATAGTCGCTGGAAACACCATATATTTT,CASSPRGIVAGNTIYF
TRBV11-3,TRBJ1-1,NA,NA,TGTGCCAGCACCAGGCAGAGCACTGAAGCTTTCTTT,CASTRQSTEAFF
TRBV5-1,TRBJ1-1,NA,TRBD1,TGCGCCAGCAGCTGGGGACAGGGGAACACTGAAGCTTTCTTT,CASSWGQGNTEAFF
TRBV7-9,TRBJ2-7,NA,TRBD1,TGTGCCAGCAGCCCTAGTGCGGCCAGAGAGACAGGGGGGCAGTACTTC,CASSPSAARETGGQYF
TRBV18,TRBJ1-1,NA,TRBD1,TGTGCCAGCTCGCCGGGACAGGGGGCGCGGACTGAAGCTTTCTTT,CASSPGQGARTEAFF
TRBV5-6,TRBJ1-6,NA,TRBD1,TGTGCCAGCAGCATACCAGGCAGGGGGGATTCACCCCTCCACTTT,CASSIPGRGDSPLHF
TRBV4-1,TRBJ2-2,NA,NA,TGCGCCAGCAGCCAAGAATTCGTCACCGGGGAGCTGTTTTTT,CASSQEFVTGELFF
TRBV12-5,TRBJ1-1,NA,NA,TGTGCTAGTGGTTTGGATCGGGGTCTGGGTGAAGCTTTCTTT,CASGLDRGLGEAFF
TRBV5-1,TRBJ2-3,few,NA,TGCGCCAGCAGCTTGGGGGCGATTGTAGGCACAGATACGCAGTATTTT,CASSLGAIVGTDTQYF
TRBV10-3,TRBJ1-1,NA,NA,TGTGCCATCAGTGAGGGGGCCGGGGGCACTGAAGCTTTCTTT,CAISEGAGGTEAFF
TRBV7-2,TRBJ2-1,NA,TRBD2,TGTGCCAGCAGCTCTTTAGCGGGCGGCCCCCAGTTCTTC,CASSSLAGGPQFF
TRBV4-1,TRBJ2-3,NA,TRBD2,TGCGCCAGCAGCCAAGTGGGGACTAGCGGAGATACGCAGTATTTT,CASSQVGTSGDTQYF
TRBV9,TRBJ2-7,NA,NA,TGTGCCAGCAGCGTAGAAGGCACAGCCTTATCCTACGAGCAGTACTTC,CASSVEGTALSYEQYF
TRBV9,TRBJ1-2,NA,NA,TGTGCCAGCACCTTGGGGGGGGCCGCACTCACCTATGGCTACACCTTC,CASTLGGAALTYGYTF